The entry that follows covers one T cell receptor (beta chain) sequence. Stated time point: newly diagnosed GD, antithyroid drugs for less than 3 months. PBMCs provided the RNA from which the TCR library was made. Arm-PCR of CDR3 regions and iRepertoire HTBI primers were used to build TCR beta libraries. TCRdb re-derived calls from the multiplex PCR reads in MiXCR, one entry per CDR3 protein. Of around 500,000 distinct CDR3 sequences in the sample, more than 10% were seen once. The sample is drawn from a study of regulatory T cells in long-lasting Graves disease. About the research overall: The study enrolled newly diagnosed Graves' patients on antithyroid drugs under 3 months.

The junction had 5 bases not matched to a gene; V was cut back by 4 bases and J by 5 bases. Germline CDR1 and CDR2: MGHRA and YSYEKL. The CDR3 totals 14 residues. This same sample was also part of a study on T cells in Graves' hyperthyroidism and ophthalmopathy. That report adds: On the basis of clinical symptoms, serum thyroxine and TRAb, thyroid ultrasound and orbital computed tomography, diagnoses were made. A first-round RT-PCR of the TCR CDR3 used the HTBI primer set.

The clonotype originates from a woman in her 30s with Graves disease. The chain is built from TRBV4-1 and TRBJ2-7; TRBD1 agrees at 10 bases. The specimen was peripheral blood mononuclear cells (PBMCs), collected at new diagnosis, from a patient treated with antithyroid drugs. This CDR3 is CASSPPDRGHEQYF. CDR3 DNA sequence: TGCGCCAGCAGCCCTCCCGACAGGGGGCACGAGCAGTACTTC.